One and the same sample provided the 4 T cell receptor beta chains below, sequenced in a study of Graves' ophthalmopathy and Graves' hyperthyroidism. TCR beta CDR3 amplification used RNA transcripts. The first-round RT-PCR employed HTBI primers together with the Qiagen OneStep RT-PCR kit. A multiplex PCR was then performed as the second round. MiXCR, run by TCRdb on the multiplex PCR reads, gives a single entry per CDR3 protein. Of roughly 230,000 distinct CDR3 sequences in the sample, about 22% were seen once. The sequenced sample was peripheral blood. The receptors shown here come from a woman aged 45-59 years with Graves' ophthalmopathy.

This clonotype was counted ten times or more. CDR3: CASSRGSWETQYF. CDR3 coding DNA: TGTGCCAGCAGCCGTGGGTCCTGGGAGACCCAGTACTTC. The gene calls are TRBV2 and TRBJ2-5, with D uncertain. Trimming left V 6 bases short and J 5 bases short, with 13 bases between. CDR3 length equals 13 residues. The V gene's germline CDR1 is SNHLY and CDR2 FYNNEI.

The sample holds many counts of this clonotype. The chain combines TRBV25-1 with TRBJ2-7; no reliable D call. CDR1 is MGHDK and CDR2 is SYGVNS in the germline V gene. CDR3 length: 14 amino acids. V was clipped by 2 bases and J by 4 bases, with 12 bases between them. The CDR3 loop reads CASSERNTGYEQYF. The CDR3, as DNA: TGTGCCAGCAGTGAAAGAAACACCGGATACGAGCAGTACTTC.

The chain couples TRBV18 to TRBJ1-2; tentative D call: TRBD1 (6 bases). V dropped 6 bases and J dropped 7 bases, with 21 bases sitting between them. The CDR3 spans 15 residues. The germline V gene has CDR1 KGHSH and CDR2 LQKENI. The CDR3 sequence is CASSRNRESTSGYTF. The CDR3 DNA is TGTGCCAGCTCGAGGAACAGGGAGTCCACGTCTGGCTACACCTTC.

In its sample, this clonotype was seen many times. The chain couples TRBV12-3 or TRBV12-4 to TRBJ1-6; 7 positions match TRBD1. This CDR3 has 15 residues. V was clipped by 5 bases and J by 5 bases; unmatched bases: 6. The CDR3 is CASSDPGTDNSPLHF. The CDR3 DNA is TGTGCCAGCAGTGACCCCGGGACAGATAATTCACCCCTCCACTTT.